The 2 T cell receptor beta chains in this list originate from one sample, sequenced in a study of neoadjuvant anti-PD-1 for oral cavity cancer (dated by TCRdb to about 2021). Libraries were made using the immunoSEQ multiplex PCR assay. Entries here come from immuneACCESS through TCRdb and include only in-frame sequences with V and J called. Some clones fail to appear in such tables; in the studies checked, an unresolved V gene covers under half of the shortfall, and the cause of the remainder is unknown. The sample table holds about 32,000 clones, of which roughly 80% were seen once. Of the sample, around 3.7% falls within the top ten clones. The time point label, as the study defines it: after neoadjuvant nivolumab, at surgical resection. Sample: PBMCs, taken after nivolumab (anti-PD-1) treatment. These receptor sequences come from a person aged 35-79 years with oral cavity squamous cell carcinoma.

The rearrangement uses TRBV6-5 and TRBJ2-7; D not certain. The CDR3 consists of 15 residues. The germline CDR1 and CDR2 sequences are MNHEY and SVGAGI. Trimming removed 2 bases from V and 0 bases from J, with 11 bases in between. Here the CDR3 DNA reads TGTGCCAGCAGTTACAAGCCTGATAGCTCCTACGAGCAGTACTTC. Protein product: CASSYKPDSSYEQYF.

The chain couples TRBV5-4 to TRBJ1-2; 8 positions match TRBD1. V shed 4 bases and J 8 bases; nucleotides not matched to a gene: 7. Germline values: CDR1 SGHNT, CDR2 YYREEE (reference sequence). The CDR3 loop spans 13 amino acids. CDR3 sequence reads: CASSLDRAGGYTF. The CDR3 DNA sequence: TGTGCCAGCAGCCTGGACAGGGCGGGGGGCTACACCTTC.